This entry lists 7 T cell receptor beta chains sequenced from one sample in a study of cytomegalovirus exposure and HLA in healthy donors (dated by TCRdb to the late 2010s). Library construction relied on the immunoSEQ multiplex PCR assay. TCRdb retrieved this table from immuneACCESS and kept in-frame rearrangements only. Not all clones are present; in checked studies, unresolved V genes account for under half, and no reason is known for the remainder. The sample table records about 280,000 clones; around 86% of these occur just once. Together, the top ten hold about 1% of the sample. The sequenced sample was PBMCs. These receptor sequences come from a young woman in good health and CMV-seronegative.

The V call is TRBV19, the J call TRBJ2-7; possibly TRBD2 for D (5 bases). CDR3 length: 14 amino acids. V was trimmed by 3 bases and J by 3 bases, leaving 12 bases between them. CDR1 LNHDA and CDR2 SQIVND come from the germline V gene (reference sequence). The CDR3 here is CASSISWTDYEQYF. The CDR3, as DNA: TGTGCCAGTAGTATCAGTTGGACTGACTACGAGCAGTACTTC.

J is TRBJ1-2 and V is TRBV28; D remains ambiguous. Germline CDR1 reads MDHEN; CDR2 reads SYDVKM. This CDR3 contains 14 residues. Deletions cut 8 bases from V and 8 bases from J, with 21 bases between. In DNA, the CDR3 is TGTGCCAGCTCCCTAGGCCCCCTGGATCGGGGCTACACCTTC. Its protein product is CASSLGPLDRGYTF.

The chain couples TRBV4-1 to TRBJ2-1, with D uncertain. The CDR3 consists of 15 residues. V was pared by 3 bases and J by 0 bases, with 9 bases between. Germline CDR1 MGHRA, CDR2 YSYEKL. Here the CDR3 reads CASSHPATSYNEQFF. The CDR3 region has the DNA TGCGCCAGCAGCCACCCAGCGACCTCCTACAATGAGCAGTTCTTC.

V gene TRBV28 combines with J gene TRBJ1-6; D perhaps matches TRBD1 (5 bases). The germline V gene has CDR1 MDHEN and CDR2 SYDVKM. The CDR3 runs to 14 residues. Trimming left V 7 bases short and J 10 bases short, with 17 bases between. The CDR3 region has the DNA TGTGCCAGCACCCTGGGGGAGGAAGCGTCACCCCTCCACTTT. Its translation is CASTLGEEASPLHF. Together with reference TRBV28 and TRBJ1-6, the CDR3 gives the full variable domain: DVKVTQSSRYLVKRTGEKVFLECVQDMDHENMFWYRQDPGLGLRLIYFSYDVKMKEKGDIPEGYSVSREKKERFSLILESASTNQTSMYLCASTLGEEASPLHFGNGTRLTVT.

The chain couples TRBV6-5 to TRBJ2-7, with 7 bases identical to TRBD1. The length of the CDR3 is 14 residues. The V segment lost 5 bases and the J segment 3 bases; nucleotides outside the gene matches: 7. In germline, CDR1 is MNHEY, CDR2 SVGAGI. The CDR3 nucleotides read TGTGCCAGCAGTCAGGGGACAGAAAGCTACGAGCAGTACTTC. Translated, it gives CASSQGTESYEQYF.

The rearrangement uses TRBV5-4 and TRBJ2-3; 12 bases fit TRBD2. The CDR3 length is 16 residues. V shed 0 bases, J shed 3 bases, and the junction held 2 bases outside the gene matches. The germline gives CDR1 SGHNT, CDR2 YYREEE (reference sequence). CDR3 amino acids: CASSLVLAGGTDTQYF. CDR3 in DNA: TGTGCCAGCAGCTTGGTGCTAGCGGGGGGGACAGATACGCAGTATTTT. Using reference TRBV5-4 and TRBJ2-3 for the parts outside the CDR3, the full variable domain is ETGVTQSPTHLIKTRGQQVTLRCSSQSGHNTVSWYQQALGQGPQFIFQYYREEENGRGNFPPRFSGLQFPNYSSELNVNALELDDSALYLCASSLVLAGGTDTQYFGPGTRLTVL.

CDR3 protein: CASSPGQTSRLYEQYF. The CDR3 nucleotides read TGTGCCAGCAGTCCGGGACAGACCTCGAGGCTCTACGAGCAGTACTTC. This sequence joins TRBV27 and TRBJ2-7; 7 nucleotides agree with TRBD1. There are 16 residues in the CDR3. V was pared by 5 bases and J by 3 bases, with 13 bases of the junction left unmatched. Germline loops: CDR1 MNHEY, CDR2 SMNVEV (reference sequence).